Listed below are T cell receptor beta chains from one sample, sequenced in a study of blood T cell repertoires in COVID-19. Generated by immunoSEQ multiplex PCR, the TCRdb table keeps only in-frame clones and is missing some. The table includes some 200,000 clones, about 90% detected once. Sequenced: peripheral blood. These receptors were taken from a woman aged 70-85 years with acute or convalescent COVID-19. Each CDR3 is given with its conserved first and last residue. D genes are given only for firm matches. For some rows the clone size is stated as once, few or many, or as a class when expanded; others skip it.

TRBJ1-2,TRBV7-2,-,-,CASSPRGGQGIYGYTF,TGTGCCAGCAGCCCTAGGGGGGGGCAGGGAATCTATGGCTACACCTTC
TRBJ1-1,TRBV3-1/TRBV3-2,-,TRBD1,CASSLQQGYTEAFF,TGTGCCAGCAGCCTTCAACAGGGGTACACTGAAGCTTTCTTT
TRBJ2-2,TRBV6-6,-,TRBD2,CASSPPVAGGTGELFF,TGTGCCAGCAGTCCGCCTGTGGCGGGGGGCACCGGGGAGCTGTTTTTT
TRBJ1-2,TRBV28,once,-,CASTLRGTYSGYTF,TGTGCCAGCACCCTAAGAGGGACTTACTCTGGCTACACCTTC
TRBJ2-1,TRBV11-3,few,-,CASSSGGPLFNEQFF,TGTGCCAGCAGCTCCGGAGGGCCACTCTTCAATGAGCAGTTCTTC
TRBJ2-1,TRBV5-4,few,-,CASSIVGATYNEQFF,TGTGCCAGCAGCATTGTGGGGGCCACCTACAATGAGCAGTTCTTC
TRBJ1-5,TRBV28,few,-,CASSQPGNNQPQHF,TGTGCCAGCAGTCAACCGGGGAACAATCAGCCCCAGCATTTT
TRBJ1-5,TRBV24-1,-,-,CATSEAGDNQPQHF,TGTGCCACCAGTGAAGCAGGGGACAATCAGCCCCAGCATTTT
TRBJ1-1,TRBV18,-,-,CASSPTLDDSEAFF,TGTGCCAGCTCCCCAACGCTAGATGACTCTGAAGCTTTCTTT
TRBJ2-7,TRBV11-2,once,-,CASSLISYEQYF,TGTGCCAGCAGCTTAATTAGCTACGAGCAGTACTTC
TRBJ2-6,TRBV14,-,TRBD1,CASSRPGQGNSGANVLTF,TGTGCCAGCAGCCGGCCGGGACAGGGTAACTCTGGGGCCAACGTCCTGACTTTC
TRBJ2-3,TRBV28,-,-,CASKSTTDTQYF,TGTGCCAGTAAGAGCACCACAGATACGCAGTATTTT
TRBJ2-1,TRBV10-1,-,-,CASSMGAMGDEQFF,TGCGCCAGCAGTATGGGCGCGATGGGCGATGAGCAGTTCTTC
TRBJ2-5,TRBV10-3,-,-,CAISLGQKETQYF,TGTGCCATCAGCCTCGGACAGAAAGAGACCCAGTACTTC
TRBJ1-6,TRBV7-9,-,TRBD1,CASSTDRGAYNSPLHF,TGTGCCAGCAGCACCGACAGGGGGGCTTATAATTCACCCCTCCACTTT
TRBJ2-7,TRBV7-2,-,TRBD2,CASSPWVAGGGEQYF,TGTGCCAGCAGCCCCTGGGTAGCGGGAGGAGGCGAGCAGTACTTC
TRBJ2-3,TRBV5-4,-,TRBD1,CASSSGQGRGADTQYF,TGTGCCAGCAGCTCCGGACAGGGAAGGGGCGCAGATACGCAGTATTTT
TRBJ2-2,TRBV27,-,-,CASRGGGTGELFF,TGTGCCAGCAGGGGAGGCGGGACCGGGGAGCTGTTTTTT
TRBJ2-3,TRBV7-2,-,-,CASSLYSRLDYPDTQYF,TGTGCCAGCAGCTTATACTCACGGCTAGATTATCCAGATACGCAGTATTTT
TRBJ1-1,TRBV9,few,TRBD1,CASNTGPGGEGTEAFF,TGTGCCAGCAATACCGGGCCAGGGGGCGAGGGCACTGAAGCTTTCTTT
TRBJ2-5,TRBV25-1,-,-,CASSEVGIQETQYF,TGTGCCAGCAGTGAGGTCGGGATCCAAGAGACCCAGTACTTC
TRBJ2-3,TRBV5-8,few,TRBD2,CASSPGLAASTDTQYF,TGTGCCAGCAGCCCGGGACTAGCGGCTAGCACAGATACGCAGTATTTT
TRBJ2-3,TRBV3-1/TRBV3-2,-,TRBD1,CASSDRAPSTDTQYF,TGTGCCAGCAGCGACAGGGCACCTAGCACAGATACGCAGTATTTT
TRBJ2-5,TRBV5-8,-,-,CASSLILGGIQETQYF,TGTGCCAGCAGCTTGATACTAGGAGGGATCCAAGAGACCCAGTACTTC
TRBJ2-7,TRBV3-1/TRBV3-2,-,-,CASSPTTGDYEQYF,TGTGCCAGCAGCCCGACGACGGGTGACTACGAGCAGTACTTC
TRBJ1-2,TRBV5-1,-,-,CASSSGVLYGYTF,TGCGCCAGCAGCTCGGGGGTCCTCTATGGCTACACCTTC
TRBJ2-2,TRBV3-1/TRBV3-2,once,-,CASSRVSNTGELFF,TGTGCCAGCTCGCGGGTTTCGAACACCGGGGAGCTGTTTTTT
TRBJ2-1,TRBV29-1,-,-,CSIPGFNEQFF,TGCAGCATTCCAGGGTTCAATGAGCAGTTCTTC
TRBJ1-1,TRBV18,-,TRBD1,CASSPRGQGTEAFF,TGTGCCAGCTCACCTAGGGGACAGGGAACTGAAGCTTTCTTT
TRBJ2-3,TRBV6-2/TRBV6-3,-,TRBD2,CASSLAGDSTDTQYF,TGTGCCAGCAGTCTAGCGGGGGACAGCACAGATACGCAGTATTTT
TRBJ2-5,TRBV11-2,-,-,CASSPLETQYF,TGTGCCAGCAGCCCTCTTGAGACCCAGTACTTC
TRBJ2-1,TRBV7-3,-,TRBD2,CASSPSGSSYNEQFF,TGTGCCAGCAGCCCTAGCGGGAGCTCCTACAATGAGCAGTTCTTC
TRBJ1-6,TRBV5-1,once,-,CASSLAGTPNSPLHF,TGCGCCAGCAGCTTGGCCGGGACACCTAATTCACCCCTCCACTTT
TRBJ1-5,TRBV10-2,-,TRBD1,CASSDGQGRSYSNQPQHF,TGCGCCAGCAGCGACGGACAGGGGAGGTCCTATAGCAATCAGCCCCAGCATTTT
TRBJ2-7,TRBV6-5,-,TRBD1,CASSSGTGSSYEQYF,TGTGCCAGCAGTTCCGGGACAGGGAGCTCCTACGAGCAGTACTTC
TRBJ2-2,TRBV7-9,-,-,CASSPSRSGELFF,TGTGCCAGCAGCCCTAGTCGGTCCGGGGAGCTGTTTTTT
TRBJ1-2,TRBV12-3/TRBV12-4,-,-,CASSLNSYGYTF,TGTGCCAGCAGTTTAAACAGCTATGGCTACACCTTC
TRBJ2-2,TRBV9,once,TRBD1,CASQKWGTGNTGELFF,TGTGCCAGCCAGAAGTGGGGGACAGGGAACACCGGGGAGCTGTTTTTT
TRBJ1-5,TRBV15,-,-,CATSRDFSRDYSNQPQHF,TGTGCCACCAGCAGAGATTTTAGCAGAGATTATAGCAATCAGCCCCAGCATTTT
TRBJ1-6,TRBV10-2,-,-,CASTGGGYNSPLHF,TGCGCCAGCACTGGGGGAGGTTATAATTCACCCCTCCACTTT
TRBJ1-1,TRBV10-3,-,TRBD1,CAINRGQFTEAFF,TGTGCCATCAACAGGGGGCAGTTCACTGAAGCTTTCTTT
TRBJ2-6,TRBV6-6,-,TRBD1,CASSPAYRGTGANVLTF,TGTGCCAGCAGTCCAGCTTACAGGGGAACTGGGGCCAACGTCCTGACTTTC
TRBJ2-7,TRBV2,-,TRBD1,CASSAWEWVGQRKTYEQYF,TGTGCCAGCAGTGCATGGGAGTGGGTGGGACAGCGAAAGACCTACGAGCAGTACTTC
TRBJ2-3,TRBV3-1/TRBV3-2,-,TRBD1,CASRSGTGRDTQYF,TGTGCCAGCAGGTCCGGGACAGGGCGAGATACGCAGTATTTT
TRBJ1-5,TRBV18,-,-,CASSPNRNRNQPQHF,TGTGCCAGCTCACCTAACAGAAACCGCAATCAGCCCCAGCATTTT
TRBJ1-5,TRBV2,-,TRBD1,CASSATGDGNQPQHF,TGTGCCAGCAGTGCCACAGGGGATGGCAATCAGCCCCAGCATTTT
TRBJ2-2,TRBV3-1/TRBV3-2,-,TRBD2,CASSPRRGSNTGELFF,TGTGCCAGCAGCCCTCGGCGGGGGTCGAACACCGGGGAGCTGTTTTTT
TRBJ2-7,TRBV18,few,TRBD2,CASSPLAGDMDYEQYF,TGTGCCAGCTCACCACTAGCGGGTGATATGGACTACGAGCAGTACTTC
TRBJ1-6,TRBV10-1,once,-,CASSEKRYNSPLHF,TGCGCCAGCAGTGAAAAACGGTATAATTCACCCCTCCACTTT
TRBJ1-5,TRBV6-5,-,-,CASTGHLLQGGPQHF,TGTGCCAGCACCGGACACCTCCTACAGGGTGGTCCCCAGCATTTT
TRBJ1-1,TRBV6-2/TRBV6-3,few,TRBD1,CASSYSSGTGGTEAFF,TGTGCCAGCAGTTACTCGTCCGGGACAGGGGGGACTGAAGCTTTCTTT
TRBJ2-3,TRBV5-1,-,-,CASSPFGAPENTQYF,TGCGCCAGCAGCCCGTTTGGGGCCCCAGAGAATACGCAGTATTTT
TRBJ2-4,TRBV6-2/TRBV6-3,-,TRBD2,CASSSAGVGNIQYF,TGTGCCAGCAGTTCAGCGGGAGTCGGAAACATTCAGTACTTC
TRBJ2-1,TRBV11-3,-,TRBD2,CASSSRWAGVSYNEQFF,TGTGCCAGCAGCTCGCGGTGGGCGGGGGTCTCCTACAATGAGCAGTTCTTC
TRBJ1-4,TRBV5-1,-,-,CASSLMPGELFF,TGCGCCAGCAGCTTGATGCCCGGGGAACTGTTTTTT
TRBJ1-5,TRBV2,-,-,CASSAETVGQPQHF,TGTGCCAGCAGTGCAGAGACAGTAGGACAGCCCCAGCATTTT
TRBJ2-2,TRBV24-1,-,TRBD1,CATSDPGQGNTGELFF,TGTGCCACCAGTGATCCGGGACAGGGCAACACCGGGGAGCTGTTTTTT